This TCR beta chain emerged from a study of blood T cell repertoires in COVID-19. Study-level background: COVID-19 samples, acute and convalescent, were from the United States, Italy and Spain. Sources were T cells, B-cell-depleted T cells, or PBMCs; the material itself was cDNA or gDNA.

The CDR3 loop spans 14 amino acids. CDR1 and CDR2 (germline): SGHTA, FQGNSA. V shed 6 bases, J shed 7 bases, and the junction held 4 bases outside the gene matches. Patients in Seattle were enrolled during active infection, then followed longitudinally. As handled by the study authors: From reference gene primer amplification, estimates of nucleated cell counts were derived. Generated by immunoSEQ multiplex PCR, the TCRdb table keeps only in-frame clones and is missing some. V and J calls and clone size are as listed in that table; D and trimming were resolved from the DNA. The table has approximately 75,000 clones, over 80% seen once.

The source of this sequence is a man between 45 and 60 years old with COVID-19, enrolled during active disease. This rearrangement joins TRBV7-2 to TRBJ2-2, with 11 nucleotides matching TRBD1. The sequenced sample consisted of peripheral blood. DNA for the CDR3: TGTGCCAGCAGTCCGGACAGGGGGCACGGGGAGCTGTTTTTT. This encodes CASSPDRGHGELFF.